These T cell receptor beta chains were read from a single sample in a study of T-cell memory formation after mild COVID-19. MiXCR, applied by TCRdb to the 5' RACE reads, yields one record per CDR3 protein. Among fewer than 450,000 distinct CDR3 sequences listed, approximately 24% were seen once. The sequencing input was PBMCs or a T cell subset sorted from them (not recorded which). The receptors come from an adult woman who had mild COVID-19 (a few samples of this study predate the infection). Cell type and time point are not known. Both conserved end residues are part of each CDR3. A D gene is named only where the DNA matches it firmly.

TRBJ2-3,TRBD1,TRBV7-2,CASSYRDRGRVADTQYF
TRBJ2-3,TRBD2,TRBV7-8,CASSLLGGFSDTQYF
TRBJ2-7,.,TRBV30,CAWRPVRASYEQYF
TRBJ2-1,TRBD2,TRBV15,CATSEERAGGRFYEQFF
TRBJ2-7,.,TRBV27,CASSLSSTYEQYF
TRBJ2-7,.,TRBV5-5,CASRITWVPPYEQYF
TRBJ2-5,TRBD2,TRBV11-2,CASSLTGGGRETQYF
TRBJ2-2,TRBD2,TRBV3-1,CASSRSSRLAGVNTGELFF
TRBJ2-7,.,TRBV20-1,CSALKPTAFYEQYF
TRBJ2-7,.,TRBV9,CASSVGSTEQYF
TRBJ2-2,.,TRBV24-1,CATSEPGQWDALFF
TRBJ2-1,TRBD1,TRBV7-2,CASLKERDSLDEQFF
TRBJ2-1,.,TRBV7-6,CASSSYGRGYFNEQFF
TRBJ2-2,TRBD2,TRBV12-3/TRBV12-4,CASRTTLAGHTGELFF
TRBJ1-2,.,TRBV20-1,CSAPTAYGYTF
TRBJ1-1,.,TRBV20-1,CSARRINTEAFF
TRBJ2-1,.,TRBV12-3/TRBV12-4,CASGREGLVNEQFF
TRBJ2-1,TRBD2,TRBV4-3,CASSPIVGLAGGNEQFF
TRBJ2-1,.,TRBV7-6,CASSSPGRGINEQFF
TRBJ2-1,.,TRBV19,CAISGPGVNEQFF
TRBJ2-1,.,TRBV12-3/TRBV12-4,CASSWDSALRSDNSYNEQFF
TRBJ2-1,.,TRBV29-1,CSVEVTVGEQFF
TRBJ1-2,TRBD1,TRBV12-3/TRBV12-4,CASSPPGQRDGYTF
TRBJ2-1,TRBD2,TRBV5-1,CASSLAQRGGQLKNEQFF
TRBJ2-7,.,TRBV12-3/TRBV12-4,CASSLGLTYEQYF
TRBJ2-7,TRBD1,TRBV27,CASKPGGAGKQYF
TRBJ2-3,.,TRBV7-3,CASSLSVLREGTDTQYF
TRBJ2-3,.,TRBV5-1,CASSFTTDTQYF
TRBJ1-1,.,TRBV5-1,CASRVGIEAFF
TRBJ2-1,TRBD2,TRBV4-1,CASSQRVGGSYNEQFF
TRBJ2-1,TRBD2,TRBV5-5,CASSLTSGGAHNEQFF
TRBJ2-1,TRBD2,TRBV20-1,CSARTSGRVNEQFF
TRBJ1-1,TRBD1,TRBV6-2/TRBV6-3,CASRLTGAGRRNTEAFF
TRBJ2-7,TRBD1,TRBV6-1,CASSQTGRSSEQYF
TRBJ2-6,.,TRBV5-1,CASSSGQLSGANVLTF